A single sample gave rise to the 10 T cell receptor beta chains below, sequenced in a study of blood T cell repertoires in COVID-19. The repertoire was sequenced with immunoSEQ multiplex PCR; TCRdb's copy has only in-frame clones and lacks some. This table holds about 120,000 clones, roughly 91% found once. Sequenced sample: peripheral blood. Receptors were obtained from a human donor with acute or convalescent COVID-19. The donor label of this sample is uncertain.

This clone was seen more than once but under ten times. The chain couples TRBV4-2 to TRBJ1-2, with D possibly being TRBD1 (5 bases). Trimming cost V 0 bases and J 0 bases, with 14 bases left between them. Germline loops: CDR1 LGHNA, CDR2 YNFKEQ. This CDR3 has 17 amino acids. The DNA for the CDR3 is TGTGCCAGCAGCCAAGAGGGAGGGGCGGCAGCTAACTATGGCTACACCTTC. Residues: CASSQEGGAAANYGYTF.

This chain uses TRBV2 with TRBJ1-2, with D possibly being TRBD1 (6 bases). V lost 4 bases to trimming and J lost 8 bases, with 14 bases between them. CDR3 length: 13 residues. Per germline, CDR1 SNHLY and CDR2 FYNNEI. CDR3 DNA: TGTGCCAGCAGTGGTTTGGCAGGGGAAGGCTACACCTTC. It translates to CASSGLAGEGYTF.

This clone is medium-sized in the sample. The chain links TRBV7-9 to TRBJ1-2; D is perhaps TRBD1 (5 bases). Germline V CDR1 and CDR2: SEHNR, FQNEAQ (reference sequence). Trimming stripped 5 bases from V and 6 bases from J, with 16 bases between. This CDR3 is 14 amino acids long. The CDR3: CASSPPWGDDGYTF. CDR3 coding DNA: TGTGCCAGCAGCCCACCATGGGGGGATGATGGCTACACCTTC. Full variable domain (remainder filled in from reference TRBV7-9 and TRBJ1-2): DTGVSQNPRHKITKRGQNVTFRCDPISEHNRLYWYRQTLGQGPEFLTYFQNEAQLEKSRLLSDRFSAERPKGSFSTLEIQRTEQGDSAMYLCASSPPWGDDGYTFGSGTRLTVV.

The V gene is TRBV6-5, the J gene TRBJ2-1, with a tentative D call TRBD1 (5 bases). V dropped 0 bases and J dropped 6 bases, with 6 bases sitting between them. This CDR3 contains 13 residues. Looked up from germline, CDR1 is MNHEY and CDR2 is SVGAGI. CDR3 residues: CASSYSGVNEQFF. The CDR3 DNA follows: TGTGCCAGCAGTTACTCAGGGGTCAATGAGCAGTTCTTC.

V gene TRBV9 combines with J gene TRBJ1-1, with 12 bases matching TRBD1. The germline V gene encodes CDR1 SGDLS and CDR2 YYNGEE. Trimming removed 4 bases from V and 1 base from J; junction bases left unmatched: 11. The CDR3 length is 18 residues. CDR3 amino acids: CASSPRGDRGQSNTEAFF. In DNA form, the CDR3 reads TGTGCCAGCAGCCCCAGAGGGGACAGGGGGCAATCGAACACTGAAGCTTTCTTT. Filled out from reference TRBV9 and TRBJ1-1, the complete variable domain reads DSGVTQTPKHLITATGQRVTLRCSPRSGDLSVYWYQQSLDQGLQFLIQYYNGEERAKGNILERFSAQQFPDLHSELNLSSLELGDSALYFCASSPRGDRGQSNTEAFFGQGTRLTVV.

V usage is TRBV27 and J usage is TRBJ1-6; D not resolved. Looked up from germline, CDR1 is MNHEY and CDR2 is SMNVEV (reference sequence). The germline V and J ends were trimmed by 0 bases and 6 bases, with 15 bases remaining between them. The length of the CDR3 is 17 residues. The CDR3 reads CASSLSVSGFPNSPLHF. CDR3 bases: TGTGCCAGCAGTTTATCCGTCTCGGGATTCCCTAATTCACCCCTCCACTTT.

This chain's CDR3 is CASSVRQGWGFF. The CDR3, as DNA: TGTGCCAGCAGTGTAAGACAGGGGTGGGGTTTCTTT. This chain links TRBV12-3 or TRBV12-4 with TRBJ1-1, with 8 bases aligning to TRBD1. With 5 bases clipped from V and 13 bases from J, the junction kept 9 bases outside the gene matches. The CDR3 has 12 residues.

J is TRBJ1-1 and V is TRBV6-5, with D possibly TRBD1 on 6 matching bases. This CDR3 has 14 amino acids. CDR1 and CDR2 (germline): MNHEY, SVGAGI. Trimming shortened V by 5 bases and J by 6 bases, and 16 bases separated the two germline ends. CDR3 protein: CASSPVDSQAEAFF. DNA of the CDR3: TGTGCCAGCAGTCCCGTGGACAGTCAAGCTGAAGCTTTCTTT.

In DNA, the CDR3 is TGTGCCAGCAGCCAATACTTGGTAGTCCACACTGAAGCTTTCTTT. As protein: CASSQYLVVHTEAFF. The rearrangement joins TRBV14 to TRBJ1-1; D not resolved. This CDR3 comprises 15 residues. V lost 2 bases and J lost 3, with 13 bases in between. Germline V lookup: CDR1 SGHDN, CDR2 FVKESK.

This rearrangement joins TRBV9 to TRBJ2-7; D remains unclear. Trimming took 7 bases from V and 1 from J, leaving 18 bases between them. The length of the CDR3 is 15 residues. Per germline, CDR1 SGDLS and CDR2 YYNGEE. The CDR3 DNA follows: TGTGCCAGCTCCCCTAATTGGGTCGGGTCCTACGAGCAGTACTTC. This codes for CASSPNWVGSYEQYF.